The clone carrying this TCR beta chain was seen a few times. The germline CDR1 and CDR2 sequences are SNHLY and FYNNEI. Trimming took 6 bases from V and 5 from J, leaving 13 bases between them. The CDR3 length is 13 residues. These data are taken from a study of CDR3 diversity in severe acne. MiXCR, applied by TCRdb to the PCR reads, yields one record per CDR3 protein. The sample includes 89,000 or so distinct CDR3 sequences, roughly half of them seen just once. This chain joins TRBV2 and TRBJ1-2; D remains unclear. The sample taken for sequencing was blood. This clonotype was obtained from a male donor in good health, serving as a control. The CDR3 loop is CASSPDPSYGYTF. In DNA, the CDR3 is TGTGCCAGCAGCCCGGATCCCAGTTATGGCTACACCTTC.